This T cell receptor (beta chain) was obtained from a study of cytomegalovirus exposure and HLA in healthy donors. CDR1 and CDR2 (germline): SGHTS, YDEGEE. The CDR3 extends over 15 amino acids. After removal of 0 bases from V and 7 bases from J, the junction contained 5 bases not matched to a gene. In the PCR, 60 Vbeta and 13 Jbeta primers were used. The method was immunoSEQ multiplex PCR; TCRdb's version includes in-frame clones alone and lacks a portion of them. This sample has tens of thousands of clones; about 79% occur once, and the top ten carry around 5.1%. This chain uses TRBV5-8 with TRBJ1-5; 9 bases map to TRBD1. The clonotype was recovered from a male donor in good health and CMV-seropositive. The sample was PBMCs. DNA for the CDR3: TGTGCCAGCAGCTTGGAACAGGGGGCTGAGCAGCCCCAGCATTTT. Its protein is CASSLEQGAEQPQHF.